One sample yielded the 21 T cell receptor beta chains listed below, sequenced in a study of blood T cells in healthy people across ages. Primers used in a second PCR of about 7 to 12 cycles were a sample-barcoded 5' primer and a J-beta primer mix. Via MiXCR, TCRdb re-called the 5' RACE reads, giving one row per CDR3 protein. The sample comprises hundreds of thousands of distinct CDR3 sequences, less than 35% of which are singletons, and around 16% rests with the top ten. Input material: blood. The receptors shown here come from a woman of 80 years or more in good health.

This clonotype was counted ten times or more. This chain joins TRBV7-9 and TRBJ2-1; no firm D call. Germline V CDR1 and CDR2: SEHNR, FQNEAQ (reference sequence). The length of the CDR3 is 15 residues. V shed 5 bases and J shed 5 bases, with 16 bases lying between them. The CDR3 is CASSPLGFDHNEQFF. In DNA form, the CDR3 reads TGTGCCAGCAGCCCCTTGGGGTTCGACCACAATGAGCAGTTCTTC.

As regards this clonotype: With a much larger clone just one base away, this may be a read error. The J gene is TRBJ1-6, the V gene TRBV7-6; D may be TRBD1 (6 bases). The CDR3 is made up of 14 amino acids. Germline V gene sequence: CDR1 SGHVS, CDR2 FNYEAQ. CDR3 sequence (DNA): TGTGCCAGCAGCCCAACAGGGCATAATTTACCCCTCCACTTT. Its protein is CASSPTGHNLPLHF.

V usage is TRBV15 and J usage is TRBJ1-1; D gene ambiguous. The CDR3 totals 14 residues. Trimming took off 3 bases at V and 1 base at J, with 9 bases between the two ends. Germline V gene lookup returns CDR1 LNHNV and CDR2 YYDKDF (reference sequence). The CDR3 DNA follows: TGTGCCACCAGCAGGGAAACATGGAACACTGAAGCTTTCTTT. Translation: CATSRETWNTEAFF.

The sample holds many counts of this clonotype. The chain carries TRBV5-4 and TRBJ2-6; perhaps TRBD1 as D (5 bases). V lost 0 bases and J 0 bases, leaving 13 bases between the germline ends. CDR3 length: 18 residues. The germline V gene encodes CDR1 SGHNT and CDR2 YYREEE (reference sequence). In DNA, the CDR3 is TGTGCCAGCAGCTTGGCAGGGCAGTCGTTCTCTGGGGCCAACGTCCTGACTTTC. Protein product: CASSLAGQSFSGANVLTF.

V is TRBV5-4 and J is TRBJ2-1; 12 bases are a match to TRBD2. The CDR3 length is 15 residues. CDR1 and CDR2 (germline): SGHNT, YYREEE (reference sequence). V shed 4 bases and J 3 bases; nucleotides not matched to a gene: 2. CDR3: CASSPSGGDYNEQFF. The CDR3 DNA reads as TGTGCCAGCAGCCCTAGCGGGGGGGACTACAATGAGCAGTTCTTC.

This clonotype has only a few counts. The chain joins TRBV28 to TRBJ2-1; 9 positions agree with TRBD2. With the DNA end fitting TRBJ2-7 better, the J assignment may be wrong. This CDR3 spans 19 amino acids. Germline V gene data show CDR1 as MDHEN and CDR2 as SYDVKM. In DNA form, the CDR3 reads TGTGCCAGCAGATCATCGCTAGCGGGGCCTTCGAGCTCCTACAATGAGCAGTACTTC. It specifies CASRSSLAGPSSSYNEQYF.

The sample holds a few counts of this clonotype. DNA of the CDR3: TGTGCCAGCTCACCACCTCATAGCAATCAGCCCCAGCATTTT. It translates to CASSPPHSNQPQHF. This chain links TRBV18 with TRBJ1-5; D is undetermined. V lost 0 bases to trimming and J lost 0 bases, with 3 bases between them. Germline lookup yields CDR1 KGHSH and CDR2 LQKENI. The CDR3 is 14 amino acids.

This clonotype was seen a handful of times. This chain uses TRBV18 with TRBJ1-1, with TRBD1 identical over 7 bases. Germline assignment: CDR1 KGHSH and CDR2 LQKENI. After removal of 1 base from V and 8 bases from J, the junction contained 10 bases not matched to a gene. The CDR3 spans 15 residues. CDR3 nucleotides: TGTGCCAGCTCACCACTCACAGGGGTCAACTCCGAAGCTTTCTTT. It translates to CASSPLTGVNSEAFF.

Note on this clonotype: A much larger clone sits a single nucleotide away, making a read error possible. The rearrangement joins TRBV7-9 to TRBJ2-1, with D unresolved. V was clipped by 5 bases and J by 13 bases, with 21 bases between them. There are 14 residues in the CDR3. Germline V gives CDR1 SEHNR, CDR2 FQNEAQ (reference sequence). The CDR3 coding sequence is TGTGCCAGCAGCGCTGAGAGGACCCAAAACATTCAGTTCTTC. Its protein product is CASSAERTQNIQFF.

A note on this clonotype: This may be a read error: a much more frequent sequence differs by one nucleotide. V is TRBV28 and J is TRBJ1-5, with a possible D match to TRBD1 (5 bases). The V gene's germline CDR1 is MDHEN and CDR2 SYDVKM. This CDR3 spans 14 amino acids. V dropped 8 bases and J dropped 5 bases, with 16 bases sitting between them. The CDR3 reads CASSLGGIDQPQHF. The CDR3 region has the DNA TGTGCCAGCTCTTTGGGGGGGATCGATCAGCCCCAGCATTTT.

The CDR3 here is CSASILAGGSTGELFF. CDR3 DNA sequence: TGCAGTGCTTCCATTCTAGCGGGGGGGAGTACCGGGGAGCTGTTTTTT. The chain carries TRBV20-1 and TRBJ2-2, with TRBD2 matching 12 bases. This CDR3 contains 16 residues. Germline V CDR1 and CDR2: DFQATT, SNEGSKA (reference sequence). Unmatched junction bases numbered 9, after V lost 5 bases and J lost 5 bases.

The genes are TRBV3-1 and TRBJ2-3, with TRBD1 matching 8 bases. J lost 4 bases, V lost 2 bases, and 14 bases had no gene match. The CDR3 has 18 amino acids. Germline CDR1 and CDR2: LGHDT and YNNKEL (reference sequence). CDR3 sequence reads: CASSQPSQGAGRADTQYF. DNA of the CDR3: TGTGCCAGCAGCCAACCATCCCAGGGGGCTGGACGAGCAGATACGCAGTATTTT.

This clonotype was detected many times. V is TRBV7-6 and J is TRBJ2-5, with no clear D. The CDR3 is 12 amino acids. V was clipped by 11 bases and J by 2 bases, with 12 bases between them. The germline V gene has CDR1 SGHVS and CDR2 FNYEAQ. CDR3 bases: TGTGCCTCTGCCGCTCCTCAAGAGACCCAGTACTTC. It translates to CASAAPQETQYF.

This clonotype was recorded a few times. CDR3 sequence: CATNRDPGNTEAFF. CDR3 sequence (DNA): TGTGCCACTAACCGGGACCCCGGAAACACTGAAGCTTTCTTT. V usage is TRBV10-3 and J usage is TRBJ1-1, with D possibly being TRBD1 (5 bases). Per the germline V gene, CDR1 is ENHRY and CDR2 is SYGVKD. V dropped 10 bases and J dropped 2 bases, with 17 bases sitting between them. The CDR3 spans 14 residues.

This clonotype was counted at least ten times. The chain links TRBV20-1 to TRBJ1-4; D possibly corresponds to TRBD1 (5 bases). The CDR3 runs 12 residues. CDR1 is DFQATT, CDR2 SNEGSKA, per germline (reference sequence). The CDR3 nucleotides read TGCGGAGCACTAGGGGCGAGTGAAAAACTGTTTTTT. It yields the protein CGALGASEKLFF.

J is TRBJ2-1 and V is TRBV12-3 or TRBV12-4; TRBD1 aligns across 12 bases. The CDR3 covers 16 residues. Trimming cost V 2 bases and J 7 bases; bases outside gene matches: 6. CDR3 DNA: TGTGCCAGCAGTTTAATAAGGGACAGGGGGCGGAATGAGCAGTTCTTC. Its protein is CASSLIRDRGRNEQFF.

This clonotype was detected ten times or more. The chain links TRBV4-3 to TRBJ2-5, with 10 bases that match TRBD2. Unmatched junction bases numbered 18, after V lost 0 bases and J lost 5 bases. This CDR3 comprises 20 residues. Germline assignment: CDR1 LGHNA and CDR2 YSLEER. The CDR3 here is CASSQDPPGGSGGLGETQYF. The CDR3 region has the DNA TGCGCCAGCAGCCAAGATCCCCCTGGCGGTAGCGGGGGGCTTGGGGAGACCCAGTACTTC.

As for this clonotype: The junction departs from germline at one end; a sequencing error may be responsible. The V and J genes are TRBV5-1 and TRBJ2-2; TRBD2 might be the D (5 bases). Germline V gene sequence: CDR1 SGHRS, CDR2 YFSETQ. CDR3 length: 15 residues. In DNA form, the CDR3 reads TGCGCCGGCAGCTTGTGGACTCGGGGCACCGGGGAGCTGTTTTTT. Encoded protein: CAGSLWTRGTGELFF. The variable domain in full, completed from reference TRBV5-1 and TRBJ2-2, reads KAGVTQTPRYLIKTRGQQVTLSCSPISGHRSVSWYQQTPGQGLQFLFEYFSETQRNKGNFPGRFSGRQFSNSRSEMNVSTLELGDSALYLCAGSLWTRGTGELFFGEGSRLTVL.

The chain carries TRBV19 and TRBJ1-1, with no clear D. The CDR3 is 14 amino acids. The V gene lost 3 bases and the J gene lost 5 bases, with 13 bases spanning the gap. The germline V gene encodes CDR1 LNHDA and CDR2 SQIVND (reference sequence). The CDR3 bases are TGTGCCAGTAGTATGGTGGTAGGTCGAACTGAAGCTTTCTTT. It specifies CASSMVVGRTEAFF.

The genes are TRBV7-8 and TRBJ1-1; possible D gene TRBD1, 6 bases. V lost 5 bases to trimming and J lost 5 bases, with 15 bases between them. Germline CDR1 reads SGHVS; CDR2 reads FQNEAQ. The CDR3 has 14 amino acids. The DNA of the CDR3 is TGTGCCAGCAGCCCGGGGGGGGGGCAAACTGAAGCTTTCTTT. Translating it yields CASSPGGGQTEAFF.

This clonotype was observed a few times. Possible read error: a much larger clone is one base away. V is TRBV5-1 and J is TRBJ2-5; 8 bases agree with TRBD2. There are 16 residues in the CDR3. Per germline, CDR1 SGHRS and CDR2 YFSETQ. CDR3 sequence (DNA): TGCGCCAGCAGCTTGGTCCCAGCGGGGGTCCAAGGGACCCAGTACTTC. Its protein is CASSLVPAGVQGTQYF.